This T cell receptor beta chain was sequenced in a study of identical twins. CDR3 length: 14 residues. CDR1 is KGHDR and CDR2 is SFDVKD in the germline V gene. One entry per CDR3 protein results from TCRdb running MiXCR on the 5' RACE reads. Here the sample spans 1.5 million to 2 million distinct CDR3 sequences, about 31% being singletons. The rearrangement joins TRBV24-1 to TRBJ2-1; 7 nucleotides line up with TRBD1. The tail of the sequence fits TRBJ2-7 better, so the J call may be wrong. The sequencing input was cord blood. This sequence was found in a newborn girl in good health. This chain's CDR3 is CATRGTAPYNEQYF. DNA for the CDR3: TGTGCCACCAGGGGGACAGCCCCCTACAATGAGCAGTACTTC.